These 13 T cell receptor beta chains originate from one sample sequenced in a study of T cell responses to AZD1222 COVID-19 vaccine. Here immunoSEQ multiplex PCR was the method, and the copy in TCRdb shows in-frame clones only, minus some. This sample has roughly 100,000 clones, with roughly 91% found just once. The sample here was peripheral blood, taken on day 0 of AZD1222 vaccination. The source of these receptors is an adult in good health.

This clone was found once. This chain links TRBV12-3 or TRBV12-4 with TRBJ1-5, with D perhaps matching TRBD1 (5 bases). Trimming pared 3 bases from V and 4 bases from J, leaving 7 bases between. The CDR3 covers 13 residues. The CDR3 sequence is CASSLGDNQPQHF. As DNA, the CDR3 is TGTGCCAGCAGTTTGGGGGATAATCAGCCCCAGCATTTT.

The chain recombines TRBV29-1 with TRBJ1-3; TRBD1 might be the D (6 bases). This CDR3 is 15 amino acids long. With 5 bases removed from V and 1 base from J, the gap between germline ends came to 15 bases. CDR1 is SQVTM and CDR2 is ANQGSEA in the germline V gene. CDR3 bases: TGCAGCGTTTCCGGCAGGGGATCTTCTGGAAACACCATATATTTT. This sequence encodes CSVSGRGSSGNTIYF. Full variable domain (missing parts from reference TRBV29-1 and TRBJ1-3): SAVISQKPSRDICQRGTSLTIQCQVDSQVTMMFWYRQQPGQSLTLIATANQGSEATYESGFVIDKFPISRPNLTFSTLTVSNMSPEDSSIYLCSVSGRGSSGNTIYFGEGSWLTVV.

This chain uses TRBV27 with TRBJ2-7; TRBD2 agrees at 11 bases. Germline values: CDR1 MNHEY, CDR2 SMNVEV (reference sequence). V shed 5 bases, J shed 6 bases, and the junction held 9 bases outside the gene matches. This CDR3 region has 15 residues. The CDR3 DNA sequence: TGTGCCAGCAGTCCGTTGACTAGCGGGAAGGCCGAGCAGTACTTC. This codes for CASSPLTSGKAEQYF.

This clone was picked up one time. The CDR3 loop reads CASSRSGTDLNNYGYTF. The CDR3 DNA reads TGTGCCAGCAGCCGATCCGGGACAGACCTTAATAACTATGGCTACACCTTC. The chain couples TRBV2 to TRBJ1-2, with 7 bases that match TRBD1. The ends lost 6 bases at V and 1 base at J; junction bases unmatched: 14. Germline V gene data show CDR1 as SNHLY and CDR2 as FYNNEI. The CDR3 spans 17 residues.

The rearrangement joins TRBV9 to TRBJ2-1, with 7 bases fitting TRBD1. Germline CDR1 SGDLS, CDR2 YYNGEE. This CDR3 is 16 amino acids long. The junction had 8 bases not matched to a gene; V was cut back by 0 bases and J by 5 bases. The CDR3 region is CASSVGNRGPDNEQFF. The DNA for the CDR3 is TGTGCCAGCAGCGTAGGAAACAGGGGCCCCGACAATGAGCAGTTCTTC.

The chain employs TRBV7-6 and TRBJ1-5, with TRBD1 identical over 7 bases. Per germline, CDR1 SGHVS and CDR2 FNYEAQ. V lost 2 bases to trimming and J lost 4 bases; unmatched junction nucleotides: 5. The CDR3 runs to 15 residues. CDR3 bases: TGTGCCAGCAGCTTACAGACAGGGTTGAATCAGCCCCAGCATTTT. This gives the protein CASSLQTGLNQPQHF.

The rearrangement links TRBV28 to TRBJ2-1; D is perhaps TRBD1 or TRBD2 (5 bases each). Germline CDR1 reads MDHEN; CDR2 reads SYDVKM. V was pared by 6 bases and J by 1 base, with 13 bases between. The CDR3 spans 15 residues. CDR3 amino acids: CASRPGTHSYNEQFF. In DNA, the CDR3 is TGTGCCAGCAGGCCCGGGACCCATTCCTACAATGAGCAGTTCTTC.

This rearrangement joins TRBV18 to TRBJ1-2; tentative D call: TRBD1 (6 bases). The V end lost 2 bases, the J end lost 3 bases, and 13 bases lay between the germline ends. This CDR3 comprises 15 residues. Germline V lookup: CDR1 KGHSH, CDR2 LQKENI. The DNA of the CDR3 is TGTGCCAGCTCACCAGATTACAGGGTTTACTATGGCTACACCTTC. Residues: CASSPDYRVYYGYTF.

V usage is TRBV7-6 and J usage is TRBJ2-3; either TRBD1 or TRBD2 may fit D (6 bases each). Deletions cut 0 bases from V and 0 bases from J, with 13 bases between. The CDR3 consists of 17 residues. Germline V CDR1 and CDR2: SGHVS, FNYEAQ. DNA of the CDR3: TGTGCCAGCAGCTTAGCGCAAACGGGGGCTAGCACAGATACGCAGTATTTT. Protein sequence: CASSLAQTGASTDTQYF.

The genes are TRBV4-2 and TRBJ1-2; weak D call: TRBD1 (5 bases). The CDR3 is made up of 15 amino acids. Trimming shortened V by 0 bases and J by 4 bases, and 12 bases separated the two germline ends. Per germline, CDR1 LGHNA and CDR2 YNFKEQ. CDR3 DNA sequence: TGTGCCAGCAGCCAAGAGTCAGGGCTTGGCTATGGCTACACCTTC. Translation: CASSQESGLGYGYTF.

The chain recombines TRBV27 with TRBJ1-1; D gene uncertain. Per germline, CDR1 MNHEY and CDR2 SMNVEV (reference sequence). This CDR3 has 14 residues. Trimming left V 6 bases short and J 5 bases short, with 16 bases between. CDR3 nucleotide sequence: TGTGCCAGCAGCTCCCCAACCCGCCGGACTGAAGCTTTCTTT. It codes for CASSSPTRRTEAFF.

The rearrangement links TRBV12-3 or TRBV12-4 to TRBJ1-5; D not certain. Deletions cut 3 bases from V and 7 bases from J, with 10 bases between. The CDR3 is made up of 13 amino acids. The CDR3 is CASSLEGRQPQHF. The CDR3 nucleotides read TGTGCCAGCAGTTTGGAGGGCCGGCAGCCCCAGCATTTT.

The V and J genes are TRBV5-8 and TRBJ1-1, with D unclear. CDR3 length: 12 residues. With 6 bases removed from V and 11 bases from J, the gap between germline ends came to 17 bases. Germline V gives CDR1 SGHTS, CDR2 YDEGEE. The CDR3 spells CASTHDSRRAFF. CDR3 coding DNA: TGTGCCAGCACCCATGACTCCCGGCGGGCTTTCTTT.